The 19 T cell receptor beta chains presented below share a single source sample, sequenced in a study of T cell responses to AZD1222 COVID-19 vaccine. Profiling relied on immunoSEQ multiplex PCR, and the TCRdb table lists in-frame clones only, not all of them. The sample shows roughly 100,000 clones, 82% of them seen only once. The sample here was peripheral blood, taken on day 0 of AZD1222 vaccination. Receptors were obtained from an adult in good health.

This chain links TRBV3-1 (or the pseudogene TRBV3-2) with TRBJ1-2; 8 bases are shared with TRBD1. V shed 1 base, J shed 4 bases, and the junction held 11 bases outside the gene matches. Per the germline V gene, CDR1 is LGHDT and CDR2 is YNNKEL (reference sequence). The CDR3 totals 17 residues. The CDR3 DNA reads as TGTGCCAGCAGCCAAGTTGATGCAGGGGGCGCTTCCTATGGCTACACCTTC. Translated, it gives CASSQVDAGGASYGYTF.

J is TRBJ2-3 and V is TRBV5-1; TRBD1 might be the D (6 bases). Germline V gives CDR1 SGHRS, CDR2 YFSETQ. V was clipped by 1 base and J by 1 base, with 10 bases between them. The CDR3 sequence is 15 residues long. In nucleotides, the CDR3 is TGCGCCAGCAGCTTGTGGGGGCAAGGCACAGATACGCAGTATTTT. Its protein is CASSLWGQGTDTQYF.

The chain uses TRBV5-8 and TRBJ1-2; 9 bases are shared with TRBD1. V shed 5 bases, J shed 3 bases, and the junction held 8 bases outside the gene matches. Germline V gene sequence: CDR1 SGHTS, CDR2 YDEGEE. The CDR3 loop spans 15 amino acids. CDR3 sequence: CASSPGTGTDYGYTF. CDR3 nucleotide sequence: TGTGCCAGCAGTCCCGGGACAGGGACGGACTATGGCTACACCTTC.

This clone was seen just once. Additional DNA sequences in this sample encode the identical CDR3. V and J are TRBV5-1 and TRBJ2-3, with D possibly being TRBD1 (5 bases). From germline, CDR1 is SGHRS and CDR2 YFSETQ. The V and J ends lost 1 base and 1 base respectively, with 10 bases between them. The CDR3 has 15 amino acids. The CDR3 DNA sequence: TGCGCCAGCAGCTTGAGGGGCTTGGGCACAGATACGCAGTATTTT. It yields the protein CASSLRGLGTDTQYF.

Notes on this clone: The sample carries other DNA sequences with the same CDR3. The V and J genes are TRBV12-5 and TRBJ1-6, with TRBD1 matching 9 bases. Germline CDR1 reads LGHNT; CDR2 reads FRNRAP. CDR3 length: 17 amino acids. V lost 6 bases, J lost 1 base, and 7 bases stayed unmatched. The CDR3 DNA reads TGTGCTAGTGGGCCGGGACAGGGCGAATCCTATAATTCACCCCTCCACTTT. Translation gives CASGPGQGESYNSPLHF.

The chain links TRBV4-2 to TRBJ2-7; 7 bases align to TRBD2. The length of the CDR3 is 18 residues. Losses at the gene ends were 4 bases for V and 2 bases for J; bases not matched to a gene: 17. Germline CDR1 LGHNA, CDR2 YNFKEQ. The CDR3 DNA is TGTGCCAGCAGCCCCATGCCTCCTACTTTGCGGGGGACCTACGAGCAGTACTTC. Its translation: CASSPMPPTLRGTYEQYF.

The V and J genes are TRBV5-1 and TRBJ1-2, with D unclear. The length of the CDR3 is 14 residues. V was shortened by 3 bases and J by 6 bases, with 15 bases between the two germline ends. Germline V lookup: CDR1 SGHRS, CDR2 YFSETQ. CDR3 bases: TGCGCCAGCAGCTGGCAAAGCGTGTCTGATGGCTACACCTTC. It encodes CASSWQSVSDGYTF.

The rearrangement uses TRBV13 and TRBJ2-1; no clear D. There are 15 residues in the CDR3. V was cut by 4 bases and J by 5 bases, with 15 bases left in between. The germline CDR1 and CDR2 sequences are PRHDT and FYEKMQ (reference sequence). The CDR3 loop is CASSSDWIRDNEQFF. In DNA form, the CDR3 reads TGTGCCAGCAGCTCCGACTGGATTCGGGACAATGAGCAGTTCTTC.

This rearrangement joins TRBV20-1 to TRBJ1-4; D unclear. Germline V lookup: CDR1 DFQATT, CDR2 SNEGSKA (reference sequence). Trimming shortened V by 3 bases and J by 8 bases, and 16 bases separated the two germline ends. This CDR3 has 14 residues. CDR3 in DNA: TGCAGTGCTAGTGCTGGACTTTCGGGGGAAAAACTGTTTTTT. Amino acids: CSASAGLSGEKLFF.

The CDR3 spells CASSAGGWGTEAFF. CDR3 in DNA: TGTGCCAGCAGCGCTGGGGGCTGGGGCACTGAAGCTTTCTTT. The rearrangement uses TRBV5-5 and TRBJ1-1; possible D gene TRBD1, 6 bases. The V gene's germline CDR1 is SGHKS and CDR2 YYEKEE (reference sequence). This CDR3 is built from 14 residues. V was pared by 4 bases and J by 4 bases, with 14 bases between. The full variable domain, rest sourced from reference TRBV5-5 and TRBJ1-1, is DAGVTQSPTHLIKTRGQQVTLRCSPISGHKSVSWYQQVLGQGPQFIFQYYEKEERGRGNFPDRFSARQFPNYSSELNVNALLLGDSALYLCASSAGGWGTEAFFGQGTRLTVV.

This clone has a handful of counts. Different DNA sequences within this sample yield the same CDR3. This sequence joins TRBV5-1 and TRBJ1-3; D is possibly TRBD1 (5 bases). The CDR3 has 14 residues. V was pared by 6 bases and J by 0 bases, with 10 bases between. Germline-derived CDR1 and CDR2 are SGHRS and YFSETQ. The CDR3 coding sequence is TGCGCCAGCACTCCCGGGGGCTCTGGAAACACCATATATTTT. Its translation: CASTPGGSGNTIYF.

The chain links TRBV6-6 to TRBJ2-1; D is perhaps TRBD1 (6 bases). The V end lost 6 bases, the J end lost 4 bases, and 13 bases lay between the germline ends. The CDR3 sequence is 14 residues long. CDR1 is MNHNY, CDR2 SVGAGI, per germline (reference sequence). CDR3 DNA: TGTGCCAGCAGCGTGGGGGCCGCGTACAATGAGCAGTTCTTC. It specifies CASSVGAAYNEQFF.

The rearrangement uses TRBV5-1 and TRBJ2-5; 10 bases match TRBD2. Germline V gene data show CDR1 as SGHRS and CDR2 as YFSETQ. After removal of 2 bases from V and 1 base from J, the junction contained 5 bases not matched to a gene. This CDR3 spans 16 amino acids. The CDR3: CASSFGLAAPQETQYF. CDR3 coding DNA: TGCGCCAGCAGCTTCGGACTAGCGGCACCCCAAGAGACCCAGTACTTC.

The V gene is TRBV5-4, the J gene TRBJ1-4; D possibly corresponds to TRBD1 (6 bases). Germline CDR1 and CDR2: SGHNT and YYREEE (reference sequence). Between the trimmed V and J ends, which lost 0 bases and 0 bases, there was a span of 6 bases. This CDR3 region has 15 residues. DNA for the CDR3: TGTGCCAGCAGCTTGGGGGGGCCAACTAATGAAAAACTGTTTTTT. This gives the protein CASSLGGPTNEKLFF.

Of note for this clone: A read error may account for a junction end that differs from germline. V and J are TRBV12-5 and TRBJ2-3; D gene ambiguous. The CDR3 runs 13 residues. The germline V gene has CDR1 LGHNT and CDR2 FRNRAP. CDR3 DNA sequence: TGTGCTAGTGGTTCGACCCGCACGGATACGCAGTATTTT. It yields the protein CASGSTRTDTQYF. Looking up the rest from reference TRBV12-5 and TRBJ2-3 gives the full variable domain: DARVTQTPRHKVTEMGQEVTMRCQPILGHNTVFWYRQTMMQGLELLAYFRNRAPLDDSGMPKDRFSAEMPDATLATLKIQPSEPRDSAVYFCASGSTRTDTQYFGPGTRLTVL.

This clone was observed many times. The chain employs TRBV2 and TRBJ1-6; tentative D call: TRBD1 (5 bases). V dropped 6 bases and J dropped 3 bases, with 12 bases sitting between them. The CDR3 loop spans 15 amino acids. The V gene's germline CDR1 is SNHLY and CDR2 FYNNEI. The CDR3 reads CASRGGVIYNSPLHF. The CDR3 DNA reads TGTGCCAGCAGGGGAGGGGTGATCTATAATTCACCCCTCCACTTT. Together with reference TRBV2 and TRBJ1-6, the CDR3 gives the full variable domain: EPEVTQTPSHQVTQMGQEVILRCVPISNHLYFYWYRQILGQKVEFLVSFYNNEISEKSEIFDDQFSVERPDGSNFTLKIRSTKLEDSAMYFCASRGGVIYNSPLHFGNGTRLTVT.

This clone appeared once. The chain employs TRBV18 and TRBJ1-3; D is perhaps TRBD1 (5 bases). CDR1 is KGHSH and CDR2 is LQKENI in the germline V gene. Trimming took 4 bases from V and 0 from J, leaving 10 bases between them. There are 15 residues in the CDR3. CDR3 protein: CASSLDSNSGNTIYF. Written as DNA, the CDR3 is TGTGCCAGCTCACTAGACAGTAACTCTGGAAACACCATATATTTT.

The chain employs TRBV7-9 and TRBJ1-1; D is undetermined. The germline V gene has CDR1 SEHNR and CDR2 FQNEAQ (reference sequence). Trimming took 6 bases from V and 12 from J, leaving 20 bases between them. The CDR3 sequence is 13 residues long. The CDR3 protein is CASSFQGPLISFF. CDR3 nucleotides: TGTGCCAGCAGTTTTCAAGGCCCTCTCATATCTTTCTTT.

The V gene is TRBV3-1 (or the pseudogene TRBV3-2), the J gene TRBJ1-1; D is uncertain. This CDR3 comprises 15 residues. Trimming took 2 bases from V and 2 from J, leaving 12 bases between them. The germline CDR1 and CDR2 sequences are LGHDT and YNNKEL (reference sequence). Here the CDR3 DNA reads TGTGCCAGCAGCCAACGAGGAGGGAAAAACACTGAAGCTTTCTTT. Translating gives CASSQRGGKNTEAFF.